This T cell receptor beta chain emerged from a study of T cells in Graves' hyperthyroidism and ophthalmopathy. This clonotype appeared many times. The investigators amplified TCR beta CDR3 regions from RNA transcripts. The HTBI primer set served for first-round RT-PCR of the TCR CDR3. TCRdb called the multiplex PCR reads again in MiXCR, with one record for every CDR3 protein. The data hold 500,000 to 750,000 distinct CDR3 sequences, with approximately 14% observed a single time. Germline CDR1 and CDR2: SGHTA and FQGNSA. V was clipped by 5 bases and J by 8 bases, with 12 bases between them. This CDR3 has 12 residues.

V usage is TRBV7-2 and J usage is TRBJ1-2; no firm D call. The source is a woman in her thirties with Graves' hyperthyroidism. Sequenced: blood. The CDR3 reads CASSLESWGYTF. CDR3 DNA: TGTGCCAGCAGCCTAGAGTCATGGGGCTACACCTTC.